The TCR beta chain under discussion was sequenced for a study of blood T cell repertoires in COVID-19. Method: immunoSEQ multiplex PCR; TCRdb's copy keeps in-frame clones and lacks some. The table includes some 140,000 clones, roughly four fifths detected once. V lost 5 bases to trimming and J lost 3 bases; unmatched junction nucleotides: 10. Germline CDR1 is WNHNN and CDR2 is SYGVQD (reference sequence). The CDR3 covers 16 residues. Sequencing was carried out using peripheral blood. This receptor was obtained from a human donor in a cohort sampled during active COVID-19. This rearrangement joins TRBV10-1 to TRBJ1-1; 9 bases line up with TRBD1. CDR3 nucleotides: TGCGCCAGCAGTCCCGGGACAGGGCCCGAGGACACTGAAGCTTTCTTT. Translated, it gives CASSPGTGPEDTEAFF.